Listed below are T cell receptor beta chains from one sample, sequenced in a study of CD8+CD57+ T cells in acquired aplastic anemia. Each CDR3 protein is one row after TCRdb ran MiXCR on the reads. The sample consists of fewer than 85,000 distinct CDR3 sequences, roughly 70% of them appearing once. The sample taken for sequencing was sorted CD4+, CD8+, or CD8+CD57+ T cells (not recorded which) from PBMCs. These TCRs come from a human donor with aplastic anemia. Each CDR3 is given with its conserved first and last residue. D genes are given only for firm matches. Some rows have no size entry. The others give once, few or many, or a class for an expanded clone.

j_call	cdr3_length	v_call	clone_size	d_call	cdr3_nt	cdr3_aa
TRBJ1-4	19	TRBV11-2	-	TRBD1	TGTGCCAGCAGCCCACTAATTAGACCGACAGGGGGCGGGGGTGAAAAACTGTTTTTT	CASSPLIRPTGGGGEKLFF
TRBJ2-1	15	TRBV3-1	-	TRBD2	TGTGCCAGCAGCCAAGAGGCACTAGCGGGAGGGCGGCAGTTCTTC	CASSQEALAGGRQFF
TRBJ2-6	13	TRBV10-3	-	-	TGTGCCACCGCCCCCCCTGGGGCCAACGTCCTGACTTTC	CATAPPGANVLTF
TRBJ2-5	13	TRBV20-1	-	-	TGCAGTGCTAGAAGGCCCTCTCAAGAGACCCAGTACTTC	CSARRPSQETQYF
TRBJ2-1	14	TRBV19	-	-	TGTGCCAGTAGTATAGGGGACACCGTAAATGAGCAGTTCTTC	CASSIGDTVNEQFF
TRBJ2-3	14	TRBV20-1	-	-	TGCAGTCCGCTAGGTCCGGGAAGCACAGATACGCAGTATTTT	CSPLGPGSTDTQYF
TRBJ1-2	15	TRBV29-1	-	-	TGCAGCGTTGTCGGCAGGGGATCCCCTAACTATGGCTACACCTTC	CSVVGRGSPNYGYTF
TRBJ2-1	16	TRBV13	-	TRBD2	TGTGCCAGCGGCGGCAGACTAGCGGGAGGACCCAATGAGCAGTTCTTC	CASGGRLAGGPNEQFF
TRBJ2-1	12	TRBV20-1	-	-	TGCAGTGCTAGCGACGGGGGAGATGAGCAGTTCTTC	CSASDGGDEQFF
TRBJ2-7	15	TRBV15	-	-	TGTGCCACCAGCAGAGGGGGAAGGGAGGCCTACGAGCAGTACTTC	CATSRGGREAYEQYF
TRBJ2-1	12	TRBV19	many	TRBD2	TGTGCCAGTAGTATTAGCGGGAGAGAGCAGTTCTTC	CASSISGREQFF
TRBJ2-3	17	TRBV11-1	-	TRBD1	TGTGCCAGCAGCTTAATCGATATGGGCAGGGGGAGTGATACGCAGTATTTT	CASSLIDMGRGSDTQYF
TRBJ2-7	15	TRBV19	-	-	TGTGCCAGTAGTATTGGGGGGGCGATATTGGACGAGCAGTACTTC	CASSIGGAILDEQYF
TRBJ2-1	15	TRBV11-2	-	TRBD2	TGTGCCAGCAGCTTACGGGGGGACGGAGGCAATGAGCAGTTCTTC	CASSLRGDGGNEQFF
TRBJ2-5	13	TRBV12-3/TRBV12-4	-	-	TGTGCCAGCAGTTTCGGATTTGAAGAGACCCAGTACTTC	CASSFGFEETQYF
TRBJ1-2	16	TRBV11-1	few	-	TGTGCCAGCAGCTCCGGACAGTCCACGAAAGACTATGGCTACACCTTC	CASSSGQSTKDYGYTF
TRBJ2-6	16	TRBV11-1	-	-	TGTGCCAGCAGCTTAGTCGCTGTATCTGGGGCCAACGTCCTGACTTTC	CASSLVAVSGANVLTF
TRBJ1-2	11	TRBV29-1	-	-	TGCAGCGTTATGGGGCAGCATGGCTACACCTTC	CSVMGQHGYTF
TRBJ2-7	13	TRBV29-1	-	-	TGCAGCGTTGTGGTCGGGGGGCAAGGCGAGCAGTACTTC	CSVVVGGQGEQYF
TRBJ2-7	14	TRBV15	-	-	TGTGCCACTCGCCTCTCGGGGGAATTGCACGAGCAGTACTTC	CATRLSGELHEQYF
TRBJ1-3	15	TRBV19	-	TRBD1	TGTGCCAGTAGGGGGACAGACAGCTCTGGAAACACCATATATTTT	CASRGTDSSGNTIYF
TRBJ2-7	15	TRBV19	-	-	TGTGCCAGTAGTATGCGGAGACAGGGACTCTACGAGCAGTACTTC	CASSMRRQGLYEQYF
TRBJ2-1	13	TRBV7-9	-	-	TGTGCCAGCAGCGTAGGGGGAGACAATGAGCAGTTCTTC	CASSVGGDNEQFF
TRBJ1-1	13	TRBV19	-	-	TGTGCCAGTAGTTGGGGGGAGAACACTGAAGCTTTCTTT	CASSWGENTEAFF
TRBJ1-2	14	TRBV19	many	TRBD1	TGTGCCAGTATTTTTACAGGGGACGACTATGGCTACACCTTC	CASIFTGDDYGYTF
TRBJ2-7	17	TRBV2	-	-	TGTGCCAGCCTGACCTCGAATTTGCGGGACACGAACTACGAGCAGTACTTC	CASLTSNLRDTNYEQYF
TRBJ1-1	13	TRBV20-1	-	-	TGCAGTGCTTCAAAAGACGGGAACACTGAAGCTTTCTTT	CSASKDGNTEAFF
TRBJ2-1	14	TRBV10-3	few	-	TGTGCCATCACAGGGGAAGGCGGTAACAATGAGCAGTTCTTC	CAITGEGGNNEQFF
TRBJ1-5	14	TRBV5-1	-	-	TGCGCCAGCAGCTTTGGAGGAGACAATCAGCCCCAGCATTTT	CASSFGGDNQPQHF
TRBJ2-7	14	TRBV9	-	TRBD1	TGTGCCAGCAGCGCCACAGGGGTCCCCTACGAGCAGTACTTC	CASSATGVPYEQYF
TRBJ2-7	12	TRBV29-1	few	TRBD1	TGCAGTGTAGGGACAGGGGCCTACGAGCAGTACTTC	CSVGTGAYEQYF
TRBJ1-2	12	TRBV20-1	once	-	TGCAGTGCTAGGGAGTACCTCGATGGCTACACCTTC	CSAREYLDGYTF
TRBJ1-1	13	TRBV20-1	few	TRBD1	TGCAGTGCTAGGGGGACAGGGGAAACTGAAGCTTTCTTT	CSARGTGETEAFF
TRBJ2-2	15	TRBV5-8	-	-	TGTGCCAGCAGCCCAAATATCGGGGACACCGGGGAGCTGTTTTTT	CASSPNIGDTGELFF
TRBJ1-1	11	TRBV2	-	-	TGTGCCAGCAGTGAAGCGCGCCCGGCTTTCTTT	CASSEARPAFF
TRBJ1-3	15	TRBV7-9	-	TRBD1	TGTGCCAGCAGGGGACAGGGGGAGGATGGAAACACCATATATTTT	CASRGQGEDGNTIYF
TRBJ2-7	13	TRBV7-3	-	-	TGTGCCAGCAGCCTGGGGAGTATCGGCGAGCAGTACTTC	CASSLGSIGEQYF
TRBJ2-3	15	TRBV7-6	-	-	TGCGCCAGCAGCTTACAGGGAAGGGGCACAGATACGCAGTATTTT	CASSLQGRGTDTQYF
TRBJ1-1	14	TRBV12-3/TRBV12-4	many	-	TGTGCCAGCAGAACCCAGGGGCCTAACACTGAAGCTTTCTTT	CASRTQGPNTEAFF